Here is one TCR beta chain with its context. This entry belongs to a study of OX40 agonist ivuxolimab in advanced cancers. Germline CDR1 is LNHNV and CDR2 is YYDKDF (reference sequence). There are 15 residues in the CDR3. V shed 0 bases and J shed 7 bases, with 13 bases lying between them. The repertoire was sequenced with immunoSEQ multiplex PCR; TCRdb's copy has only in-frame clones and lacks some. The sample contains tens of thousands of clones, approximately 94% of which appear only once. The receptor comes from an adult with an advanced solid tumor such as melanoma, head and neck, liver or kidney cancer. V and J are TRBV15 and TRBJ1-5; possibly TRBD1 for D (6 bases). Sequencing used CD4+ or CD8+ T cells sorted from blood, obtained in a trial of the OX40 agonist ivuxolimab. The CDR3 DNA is TGTGCCACCAGCAGAGACAGGGGCCAAGGCCAGCCCCAGCATTTT. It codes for CATSRDRGQGQPQHF.